The 22 T cell receptor beta chains given below trace back to one sample, sequenced in a study of cytomegalovirus exposure and HLA in healthy donors. Primers for the PCR totalled 60 Vbeta and 13 Jbeta. The table came from immunoSEQ multiplex PCR; TCRdb's copy has only in-frame clones and leaves some out. The sample lists around 200,000 clones; 75% to 90% were seen once. Sequenced sample: PBMCs. Receptor source: a woman aged 25 to 45 in good health and CMV-seronegative.

J is TRBJ1-3 and V is TRBV2, with 7 bases identical to TRBD1. This CDR3 has 17 amino acids. Germline CDR1 reads SNHLY; CDR2 reads FYNNEI. Unmatched junction bases numbered 8, after V lost 3 bases and J lost 0 bases. The CDR3 region is CASSDDRTGYSGNTIYF. Here the CDR3 DNA reads TGTGCCAGCAGTGATGATAGGACAGGATACTCTGGAAACACCATATATTTT.

This clone was counted a few times. This chain links TRBV7-6 with TRBJ2-5; D is uncertain. CDR1 and CDR2 from the germline V gene are SGHVS and FNYEAQ. The germline V and J ends were trimmed by 1 base and 10 bases, with 13 bases remaining between them. There are 13 residues in the CDR3. The CDR3 here is CASSLEPRANQYF. The CDR3 region has the DNA TGTGCCAGCAGCTTAGAACCCCGAGCCAACCAGTACTTC. The full variable domain, completed using reference TRBV7-6 and TRBJ2-5, is GAGVSQSPRYKVTKRGQDVALRCDPISGHVSLYWYRQALGQGPEFLTYFNYEAQQDKSGLPNDRFSAERPEGSISTLTIQRTEQRDSAMYRCASSLEPRANQYFGPGTRLLVL.

J is TRBJ2-1 and V is TRBV7-8; TRBD2 aligns across 10 bases. The V segment lost 4 bases and the J segment 4 bases; nucleotides outside the gene matches: 7. The CDR3 sequence is 16 residues long. Looked up from germline, CDR1 is SGHVS and CDR2 is FQNEAQ. CDR3 protein: CASSSGTSGIYNEQFF. The CDR3 DNA reads as TGTGCCAGCAGCTCTGGAACTAGCGGGATTTACAATGAGCAGTTCTTC.

CDR3 sequence: CASSRASYSNQPQHF. The CDR3 DNA follows: TGTGCCAGTAGTAGAGCATCTTATAGCAATCAGCCCCAGCATTTT. The rearrangement uses TRBV19 and TRBJ1-5; D is unclear. Trimming shortened V by 4 bases and J by 0 bases, and 10 bases separated the two germline ends. Per germline, CDR1 LNHDA and CDR2 SQIVND (reference sequence). This CDR3 is 15 amino acids long.

This clone was observed once. Different DNA sequences within this sample yield the same CDR3. In DNA, the CDR3 is TGCGCCAGCAGCCAAGATTCAGGGGCCCTGGGCACTGAAGCTTTCTTT. Residues: CASSQDSGALGTEAFF. The chain couples TRBV4-1 to TRBJ1-1; D might be TRBD1 (6 bases). CDR1 is MGHRA, CDR2 YSYEKL, per germline. This CDR3 has 16 residues. Trimming removed 0 bases at V and 4 bases at J, with 15 bases between.

The chain uses TRBV4-1 and TRBJ2-1; tentative D call: TRBD1 (6 bases). CDR1 is MGHRA, CDR2 YSYEKL, per germline. The CDR3 covers 13 residues. V was clipped by 4 bases and J by 7 bases, with 11 bases between them. CDR3 amino acids: CASSLSQGNEQFF. For the CDR3, the DNA is TGCGCCAGCAGCCTTTCACAGGGAAATGAGCAGTTCTTC.

The chain carries TRBV9 and TRBJ1-6; tentatively, D is TRBD1 (6 bases). Germline V gene lookup returns CDR1 SGDLS and CDR2 YYNGEE. The CDR3 runs 14 residues. The germline V and J ends were trimmed by 3 bases and 6 bases, with 10 bases remaining between them. CDR3 loop: CASSATGFNSPLHF. Written as DNA, the CDR3 is TGTGCCAGCAGCGCAACAGGGTTTAATTCACCCCTCCACTTT.

The chain has TRBV27 and TRBJ2-5; D remains unclear. Germline CDR1 reads MNHEY; CDR2 reads SMNVEV (reference sequence). Trimming cost V 1 base and J 4 bases, with 7 bases left between them. The CDR3 runs to 13 residues. The CDR3 reads CASSLLAGETQYF. CDR3 coding DNA: TGTGCCAGCAGTTTATTAGCCGGAGAGACCCAGTACTTC.

This clone appeared many times. The CDR3 loop is CASSYQPGQGLGRTGELFF. In DNA form, the CDR3 reads TGTGCCAGCAGCTATCAACCGGGACAGGGGTTGGGGCGCACCGGGGAGCTGTTTTTT. The gene calls are TRBV7-9 and TRBJ2-2; the match to TRBD1 covers 10 bases. The germline V gene has CDR1 SEHNR and CDR2 FQNEAQ (reference sequence). With V trimmed by 4 bases and J by 4 bases, 15 bases remained unmatched. This CDR3 has 19 amino acids.

V and J are TRBV19 and TRBJ2-2; 8 bases are a match to TRBD1. Germline V CDR1 and CDR2: LNHDA, SQIVND (reference sequence). The CDR3 contains 12 residues. The V segment lost 8 bases and the J segment 4 bases; nucleotides outside the gene matches: 0. For the CDR3, the DNA is TGTGCCAGTGGGACAGGCACCGGGGAGCTGTTTTTT. This translates into CASGTGTGELFF.

The rearrangement joins TRBV28 to TRBJ1-2; no clear D. The CDR3 covers 16 residues. The germline V gene has CDR1 MDHEN and CDR2 SYDVKM. V was trimmed by 5 bases and J by 2 bases, leaving 18 bases between them. In DNA, the CDR3 is TGTGCCAGCAGTGAACTCTTATCAGGCGCGAACTATGGCTACACCTTC. Its translation: CASSELLSGANYGYTF.

This clone has just a few counts. The chain couples TRBV4-1 to TRBJ1-1; D may be TRBD1 (5 bases). Germline CDR1 and CDR2: MGHRA and YSYEKL. CDR3 length: 14 residues. The ends were cut back, 0 bases at V and 4 bases at J, with 9 bases in the middle. CDR3 in amino acids: CASSQDQGFTEAFF. The CDR3 nucleotides are TGCGCCAGCAGCCAAGATCAGGGTTTCACTGAAGCTTTCTTT.

CDR3: CASTKGTGGYEQYF. The CDR3 nucleotides are TGTGCCAGCACCAAGGGGACAGGGGGGTACGAGCAGTACTTC. V gene TRBV6-1 combines with J gene TRBJ2-7; 11 bases agree with TRBD1. This CDR3 has 14 amino acids. CDR1 and CDR2 from the germline V gene are MNHNS and SASEGT. Germline trimming cut 7 bases from V and 4 bases from J; bases unmatched to any gene: 6.

This clone was picked up one time. This rearrangement joins TRBV5-1 to TRBJ1-4; the D gene is possibly TRBD1 (5 bases). Trimming cost V 1 base and J 8 bases, with 12 bases left between them. The CDR3 covers 14 residues. Germline lookup yields CDR1 SGHRS and CDR2 YFSETQ. The chain's CDR3 is CASSLQGYGEKLFF. In DNA, the CDR3 is TGCGCCAGCAGCTTGCAGGGTTATGGGGAAAAACTGTTTTTT.

This clone was counted only a few times. The V gene is TRBV10-1, the J gene TRBJ2-1; 8 positions agree with TRBD2. Unmatched junction bases numbered 4, after V lost 5 bases and J lost 7 bases. The germline V gene has CDR1 WNHNN and CDR2 SYGVQD (reference sequence). The CDR3 runs 13 residues. Written as DNA, the CDR3 is TGCGCCAGCAGTATGACTAGCGCGAATGAGCAGTTCTTC. Amino acid sequence: CASSMTSANEQFF.

J is TRBJ2-4 and V is TRBV5-4; D is perhaps TRBD1 (6 bases). The V and J ends lost 2 bases and 8 bases respectively, with 20 bases between them. The CDR3 is made up of 16 amino acids. Per germline, CDR1 SGHNT and CDR2 YYREEE (reference sequence). DNA of the CDR3: TGTGCCAGCAGCTTAATCACGCCAGGGGCGAGGGACATTCAGTACTTC. As protein: CASSLITPGARDIQYF.

This clone occurred once. CDR3 in amino acids: CSTNSGGAGDTQYF. CDR3 nucleotide sequence: TGCAGCACCAACAGCGGGGGGGCCGGAGATACGCAGTATTTT. The chain has TRBV29-1 and TRBJ2-3; 10 bases match TRBD2. Per germline, CDR1 SQVTM and CDR2 ANQGSEA. This CDR3 contains 14 residues. The V gene end was trimmed by 8 bases and the J gene end by 5 bases; junction bases not matched to a gene: 10.

The rearrangement joins TRBV19 to TRBJ2-1, with 7 bases matching TRBD2. The CDR3 is 13 residues long. J gave up 2 bases and V 6 bases, and 1 base lay outside the gene matches. The germline CDR1 and CDR2 sequences are LNHDA and SQIVND (reference sequence). DNA for the CDR3: TGTGCCAGTAGCCTAGCGGCCTACAATGAGCAGTTCTTC. It translates to CASSLAAYNEQFF. The whole variable domain, remainder taken from reference TRBV19 and TRBJ2-1, is DGGITQSPKYLFRKEGQNVTLSCEQNLNHDAMYWYRQDPGQGLRLIYYSQIVNDFQKGDIAEGYSVSREKKESFPLTVTSAQKNPTAFYLCASSLAAYNEQFFGPGTRLTVL.

This rearrangement joins TRBV6-5 to TRBJ1-3; 9 bases agree with TRBD1. Germline assignment: CDR1 MNHEY and CDR2 SVGAGI. V lost 6 bases and J lost 7; bases outside the gene matches: 1. The CDR3 covers 12 residues. CDR3 loop: CASSGQGNTIYF. CDR3 coding DNA: TGTGCCAGCAGCGGACAGGGGAACACCATATATTTT.

This chain connects TRBV27 to TRBJ2-3; 7 bases agree with TRBD1. Germline CDR1 MNHEY, CDR2 SMNVEV (reference sequence). This CDR3 contains 16 residues. V shed 2 bases, J shed 3 bases, and the junction held 8 bases outside the gene matches. CDR3 sequence: CASSLMGQLHTDTQYF. DNA of the CDR3: TGTGCCAGCAGTTTAATGGGACAGCTCCATACAGATACGCAGTATTTT.

The V call is TRBV7-2, the J call TRBJ2-5, with TRBD2 as a possible D gene (6 bases). Germline V CDR1 and CDR2: SGHTA, FQGNSA. Trimming took 5 bases from V and 4 from J, leaving 17 bases between them. The CDR3 has 15 residues. CDR3 nucleotide sequence: TGTGCCAGCAGCGCCCCGGGAGTAGGGACAGAGACCCAGTACTTC. It specifies CASSAPGVGTETQYF.

The genes are TRBV4-1 and TRBJ1-1; no clear D gene. This CDR3 is 18 amino acids long. V lost 0 bases to trimming and J lost 4 bases, with 21 bases between them. Per germline, CDR1 MGHRA and CDR2 YSYEKL. DNA of the CDR3: TGCGCCAGCAGCCAAGATGTGATTGGGAGGGCTTTGGGCACTGAAGCTTTCTTT. Translation gives CASSQDVIGRALGTEAFF.